Reported below is one TCR beta chain. Its matching antigen is unknown. This specimen belongs to a study of cytotoxic CD8 clonotypes in ibrutinib-treated CLL. Study as a whole: Patients gave response samples after a median around twelve months of treatment, range 6 to 36. Notes on the study in general: Public clonotypes were uncommon and contracted or stayed stable on treatment.

Germline V gene sequence: CDR1 SGHDT, CDR2 YYEEEE. V gave up 0 bases and J gave up 1 base; unmatched junction bases: 7. The CDR3 has 18 amino acids. The protocol was immunoSEQ multiplex PCR, while the TCRdb copy is restricted to in-frame clones and leaves out a portion. The table shows roughly 160,000 clones, with about four fifths occurring only once. The source material was PBMCs, sampled after 12 months of ibrutinib treatment. The sequence was collected from a human donor with chronic lymphocytic leukemia. The chain combines TRBV5-6 with TRBJ2-7; TRBD2 matches at 13 bases. The CDR3 region is CASSLEGLAGARSYEQYF. The CDR3 DNA sequence: TGTGCCAGCAGCTTGGAAGGACTAGCGGGGGCCAGGTCCTACGAGCAGTACTTC. The full variable domain, its missing parts supplied by reference TRBV5-6 and TRBJ2-7, is DAGVTQSPTHLIKTRGQQVTLRCSPKSGHDTVSWYQQALGQGPQFIFQYYEEEERQRGNFPDRFSGHQFPNYSSELNVNALLLGDSALYLCASSLEGLAGARSYEQYFGPGTRLTVT.